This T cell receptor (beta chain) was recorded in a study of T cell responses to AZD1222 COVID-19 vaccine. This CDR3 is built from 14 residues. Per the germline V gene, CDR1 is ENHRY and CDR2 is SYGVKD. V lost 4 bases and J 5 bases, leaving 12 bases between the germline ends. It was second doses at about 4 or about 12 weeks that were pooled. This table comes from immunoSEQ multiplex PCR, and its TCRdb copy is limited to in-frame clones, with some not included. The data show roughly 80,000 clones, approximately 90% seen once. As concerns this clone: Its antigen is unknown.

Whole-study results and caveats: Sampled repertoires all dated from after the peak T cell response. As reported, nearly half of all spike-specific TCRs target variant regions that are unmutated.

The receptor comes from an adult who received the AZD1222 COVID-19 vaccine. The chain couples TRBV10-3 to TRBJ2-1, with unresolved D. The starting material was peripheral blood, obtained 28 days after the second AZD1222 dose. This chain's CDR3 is CAISGLAVDNEQFF. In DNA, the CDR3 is TGTGCCATCAGTGGATTGGCAGTAGACAATGAGCAGTTCTTC.